The clone carrying this TCR beta chain was seen a handful of times. Germline lookup yields CDR1 SGHRS and CDR2 YFSETQ. The CDR3 length is 15 residues. Trimming stripped 4 bases from V and 5 bases from J, with 17 bases between. One entry per CDR3 protein results from TCRdb running MiXCR on the RT-PCR reads. The sample shows almost 700,000 distinct CDR3 sequences, approximately 15% of them seen only once. The chain carries TRBV5-1 and TRBJ2-3; D may be TRBD2 (7 bases). Sequenced sample: memory CD4+ T cells from blood. The source of this sequence is a female donor in good health, serving as a healthy control. In DNA, the CDR3 is TGCGCCAGCAGCAAGGGGGGGACGAGGGTAGATACGCAGTATTTT. It translates to CASSKGGTRVDTQYF.